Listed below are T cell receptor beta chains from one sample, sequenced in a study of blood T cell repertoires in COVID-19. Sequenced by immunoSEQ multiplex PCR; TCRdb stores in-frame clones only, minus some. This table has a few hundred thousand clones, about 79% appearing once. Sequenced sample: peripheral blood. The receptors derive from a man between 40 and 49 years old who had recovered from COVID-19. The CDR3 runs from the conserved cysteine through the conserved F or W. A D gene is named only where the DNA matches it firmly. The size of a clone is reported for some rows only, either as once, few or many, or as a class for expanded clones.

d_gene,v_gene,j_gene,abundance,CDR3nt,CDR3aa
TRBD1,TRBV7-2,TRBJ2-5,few,TGTGCCAGCAGCCGCGGACAGGAAGAGACCCAGTACTTC,CASSRGQEETQYF
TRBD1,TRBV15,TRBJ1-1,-,TGTGCCACCAGCAGACGTCTATTGGGACAGGGGTTAGACACTGAAGCTTTCTTT,CATSRRLLGQGLDTEAFF
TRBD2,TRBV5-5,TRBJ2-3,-,TGTGCCAGCAGCGGCGGACTAGCGGGAGGGCAACATACGCAGTATTTT,CASSGGLAGGQHTQYF
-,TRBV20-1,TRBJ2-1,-,TGCAGTGCATGGATTTCAGGGGAGTTCTTC,CSAWISGEFF
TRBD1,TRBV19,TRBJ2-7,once,TGTGCCAGCGGACAGGGCCGCTACGAGCAGTACTTC,CASGQGRYEQYF
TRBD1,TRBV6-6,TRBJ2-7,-,TGTGCCAGCAGCCAGGACAGGGGGGCCTACGAGCAGTACTTC,CASSQDRGAYEQYF
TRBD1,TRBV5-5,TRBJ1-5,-,TGTGCCAGCAGCCCGGGGACAGGGAATAACAATCAGCCCCAGCATTTT,CASSPGTGNNNQPQHF
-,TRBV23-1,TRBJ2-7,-,TGCGCCAGCAGTCAATCCTACCATAACTCCTACGAGCAGTACTTC,CASSQSYHNSYEQYF
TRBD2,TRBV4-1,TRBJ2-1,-,TGCGCCAGCAGCCAAGAAACTAGCGGGAGCTTTAATGAGCAGTTCTTC,CASSQETSGSFNEQFF
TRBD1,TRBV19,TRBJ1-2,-,TGTGCCAGTAGCCCGGGACAGGGGGCGCGGGGCTACACCTTC,CASSPGQGARGYTF
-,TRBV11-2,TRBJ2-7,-,TGTGCCAGCAGCTTAGATCTAGCGCTCGGGTCGAACTTC,CASSLDLALGSNF
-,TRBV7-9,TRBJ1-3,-,TGTGCCAGCAGCTTACAGGGTGGGGCTGGAAACACCATATATTTT,CASSLQGGAGNTIYF
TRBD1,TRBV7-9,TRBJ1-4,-,TGTGCCAGCAGCCCACACCGGACAGGGGGCCAGGAAAAACTGTTTTTT,CASSPHRTGGQEKLFF
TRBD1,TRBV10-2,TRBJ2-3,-,TGCGCCGTGGGACAGGGGGCAGATACGCAGTATTTT,CAVGQGADTQYF
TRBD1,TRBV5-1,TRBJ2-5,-,TGCGCCAGCAGCTTGAACACAGGGGCGGGAGAGACCCAGTACTTC,CASSLNTGAGETQYF
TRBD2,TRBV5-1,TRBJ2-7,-,TGCGCCAGCAGCTCCGGGTTGGGGGGGACCTCCTACGAGCAGTACTTC,CASSSGLGGTSYEQYF
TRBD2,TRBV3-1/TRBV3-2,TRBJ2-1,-,TGTGCCAGCAGTCCCTTAGCGGGCGAGTACAATGAGCAGTTCTTC,CASSPLAGEYNEQFF
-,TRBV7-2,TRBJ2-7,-,TGTGCCAGCAGCTCACCAATTTTAGACAGCGAGCAGTACTTC,CASSSPILDSEQYF
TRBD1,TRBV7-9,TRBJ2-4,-,TGTGCCAGCAGCCTCGGACAGGGTCTAGCCAAAAACATTCAGTACTTC,CASSLGQGLAKNIQYF
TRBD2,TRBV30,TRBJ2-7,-,TGTGCTTACTCCTCCGGGACTAGGTCCGCCCCGCAGTACTTC,CAYSSGTRSAPQYF
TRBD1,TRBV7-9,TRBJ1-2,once,TGTGCCAGCAGCCCCGACCACAGGGGTCAAGGCTACACCTTC,CASSPDHRGQGYTF
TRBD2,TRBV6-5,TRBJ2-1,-,TGTGCCAGCAGTTACCTGACTAGCGGGGGTAGTAATGAGCAGTTCTTC,CASSYLTSGGSNEQFF
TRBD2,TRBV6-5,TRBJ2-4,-,TGTGCCAGCGGGGGGGAGAGGGGAAACATTCAGTACTTC,CASGGERGNIQYF
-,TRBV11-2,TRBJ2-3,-,TGTGCCAGCAGCTTACAGGGGACAGATACGCAGTATTTT,CASSLQGTDTQYF
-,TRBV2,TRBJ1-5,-,TGTGCCAGCCACAGGGACGGCAATCAGCCCCAGCATTTT,CASHRDGNQPQHF
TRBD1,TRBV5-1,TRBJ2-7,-,TGCGCCAGCAGCTCCGGGACAGGGTTGTCCTACGAGCAGTACTTC,CASSSGTGLSYEQYF
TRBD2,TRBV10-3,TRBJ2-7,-,TGTGCCATCGGACCCCCTTTAGCGGGACAGTACTTC,CAIGPPLAGQYF
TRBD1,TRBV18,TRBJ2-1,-,TGTGCCAGCTCACCAGGGACAGGGGCGCACAATGAGCAGTTCTTC,CASSPGTGAHNEQFF
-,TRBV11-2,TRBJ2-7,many,TGTGCCAGCAGCTTAGTTAGGAGCCCCCTCGAGCAGTACTTC,CASSLVRSPLEQYF
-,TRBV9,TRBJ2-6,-,TGTGCCAGCAGCGTGGGACTGTCTTACGTCCTGACTTTC,CASSVGLSYVLTF
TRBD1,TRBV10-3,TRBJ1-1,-,TGTGCCATCAGTGCAACCCGGGACAGGGGGTATACTGAAGCTTTCTTT,CAISATRDRGYTEAFF
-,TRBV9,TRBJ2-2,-,TGTGCCAGCAGTGGCAGGGTGACCGGGGAGCTGTTTTTT,CASSGRVTGELFF
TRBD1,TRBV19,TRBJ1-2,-,TGTGCCAGTAGTATGCAGGACAGGGGCTATGGCTACACCTTC,CASSMQDRGYGYTF
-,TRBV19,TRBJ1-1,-,TGTGCCTGTTCTCCCTCGACAGGGAACACTGAAGCTTTCTTT,CACSPSTGNTEAFF
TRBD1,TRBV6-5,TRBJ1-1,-,TGTGCCAGCACCGGGACAGGGGCCACTGCTTTCTTT,CASTGTGATAFF
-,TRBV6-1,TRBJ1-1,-,TGTGCCAGCAGTGAAGCCAGGGGTACTGAAGCTTTCTTT,CASSEARGTEAFF
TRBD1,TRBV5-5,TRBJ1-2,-,TGTGCCAGCAGCTTGGCAGGGGGGCTGGGCGGCTACACCTTC,CASSLAGGLGGYTF
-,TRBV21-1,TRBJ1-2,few,TGTGCCAGCAGCAAAGCGCGTGTCGCGGATGGACAGGGGTTTGGCTACACCTTC,CASSKARVADGQGFGYTF
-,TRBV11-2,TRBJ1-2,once,TGTGCCAGCAGCTTGGACAGTAACTATGGCTACACCTTC,CASSLDSNYGYTF
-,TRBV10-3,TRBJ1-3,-,TGTGCCACCGTAGACGGGAGGCTCTCTGGAAACACCATATATTTT,CATVDGRLSGNTIYF
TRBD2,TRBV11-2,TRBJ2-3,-,TGTGCCAGCAGGGGACTAGCGGTCACAGATACGCAGTATTTT,CASRGLAVTDTQYF
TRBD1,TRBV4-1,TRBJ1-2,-,TGCGCCAGCAGCCAAGATCCGGGACAGGGAGTCTATGGCTACACCTTC,CASSQDPGQGVYGYTF
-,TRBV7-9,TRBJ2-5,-,TGTGCCAGCAGCCACAGGGATAGGCGAGAGACCCAGTACTTC,CASSHRDRRETQYF
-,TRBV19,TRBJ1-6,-,TGTGCCACCGATGATGGGCTCTCCTATAATTCACCCCTCCACTTT,CATDDGLSYNSPLHF
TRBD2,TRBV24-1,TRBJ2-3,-,TGTGCCACCAGTGATCGGACTAGCGGGAGCTTTGACGACACAGATACGCAGTATTTT,CATSDRTSGSFDDTDTQYF
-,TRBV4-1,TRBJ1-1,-,TGCGCCAGCAGCCCCGGGGTTACAAACACTGAAGCTTTCTTT,CASSPGVTNTEAFF
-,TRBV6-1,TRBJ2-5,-,TGTGCCAGCAGAATACTAGCAATTCAAGAGACCCAGTACTTC,CASRILAIQETQYF
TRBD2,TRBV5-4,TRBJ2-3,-,TGTGCCAGCAGCCCCGCGGGGGGACTGGCAGATACGCAGTATTTT,CASSPAGGLADTQYF
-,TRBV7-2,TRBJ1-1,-,TGTGCCAGCAGCTTACAGGGTTTTGGCACTGAAGCTTTCTTT,CASSLQGFGTEAFF
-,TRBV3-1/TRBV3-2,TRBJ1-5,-,TGTGCCAGCAGCCAAGGAACCCAGGTTACCTATCAGCCCCAGCATTTT,CASSQGTQVTYQPQHF
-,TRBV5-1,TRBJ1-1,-,TGCGCCAGCAGCTTGGCTGTGAACACTGAAGCTTTCTTT,CASSLAVNTEAFF
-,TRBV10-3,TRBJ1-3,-,TGTGCCATCAGTGCGGGGGCTGGAAACACCATATATTTT,CAISAGAGNTIYF
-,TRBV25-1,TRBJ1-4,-,TGTGCCAGCAGTGTGGATAGCTTTAATGAAAAACTGTTTTTT,CASSVDSFNEKLFF
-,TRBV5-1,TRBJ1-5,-,TGCGCCAGCAGCTTGGTGGGGGGGGCGGGCCAGCCCCAGCATTTT,CASSLVGGAGQPQHF
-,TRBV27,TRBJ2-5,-,TGTGCCAGCAGTTTATGGCAGGAAGAGACCCAGTACTTC,CASSLWQEETQYF
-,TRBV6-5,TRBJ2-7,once,TGTGCCAGCAGTTACGGCCGCCACGAGCAGTACTTC,CASSYGRHEQYF
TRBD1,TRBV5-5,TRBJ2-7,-,TGTGCCAGCAGCTTGGCCCTTGGGACAGGCCTATCCTACGAGCAGTACTTC,CASSLALGTGLSYEQYF
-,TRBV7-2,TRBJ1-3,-,TGTGCCAGCAGACCTCAGGGGCACTCTGGAAACACCATATATTTT,CASRPQGHSGNTIYF
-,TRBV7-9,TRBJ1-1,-,TGTGCCAGCAGCTTAGGAGGGTCGAACACTGAAGCTTTCTTT,CASSLGGSNTEAFF